The T cell receptor (beta chain) under discussion was sequenced for a study of T-cell reconstitution after alpha-beta-depleted transplantation in children. Many counts were recorded for this clonotype. This sample's TCRbeta library carried unique molecular identifier barcodes. TCRdb independently ran MiXCR on the PCR reads; one entry per CDR3 protein. The sample consists of some 200,000 distinct CDR3 sequences, just over 14% of them appearing once. Germline lookup yields CDR1 SSHAT and CDR2 FNYEAQ (reference sequence). The CDR3 spans 15 residues. V trimming: 3 bases; J trimming: 3 bases; junction bases outside the gene matches: 4.

The input for sequencing was PBMCs from the stem cell graft donor, taken from the stem cell graft. This sequence joins TRBV7-7 and TRBJ2-3; 9 nucleotides align to TRBD2. The TCR originated in a human donor who donated a stem cell graft to a child with acute lymphoblastic leukemia. The CDR3 here is CASSLREGMTDTQYF. The CDR3 nucleotides read TGTGCCAGCAGCTTGCGGGAGGGTATGACAGATACGCAGTATTTT.